The rows below give T cell receptor beta chains drawn from one sample of a study of blood T cell repertoires in COVID-19. Data came from immunoSEQ multiplex PCR; TCRdb stores just in-frame clones and leaves some out. This sample yields 60,000 to 95,000 clones, of which around nine tenths are seen a single time; approximately 5.3% belongs to the top ten. Specimen: peripheral blood. These receptors originate from a human donor in a cohort sampled during active COVID-19. The CDR3 runs from the conserved cysteine through the conserved F or W. The D gene is left open where the match is weak. A clone size is listed for some rows: how often the clone was seen (once, few, many), or a class if it is expanded.

clone size,V gene,D gene,J gene,CDR3 protein,CDR3 DNA
few,TRBV19,TRBD1,TRBJ2-7,CASSTKRDSLTYEQYF,TGTGCCAGTAGTACTAAAAGGGACAGCCTAACCTACGAGCAGTACTTC
once,TRBV6-5,NA,TRBJ1-5,CASSYSLSQPQHF,TGTGCCAGCAGTTACTCGCTGAGTCAGCCCCAGCATTTT
NA,TRBV24-1,NA,TRBJ2-1,CATSDETSSDEQFF,TGTGCCACCAGTGATGAAACTAGTAGCGATGAGCAGTTCTTC
NA,TRBV19,TRBD1,TRBJ1-4,CASIPTGQGRGEKLFF,TGTGCCAGTATCCCAACCGGACAGGGTCGGGGTGAAAAACTGTTTTTT
NA,TRBV6-5,NA,TRBJ1-1,CASSYAMTGNTEAFF,TGTGCCAGCAGTTACGCCATGACAGGGAACACTGAAGCTTTCTTT
NA,TRBV7-2,TRBD1,TRBJ1-2,CASSLDRGLQGYTF,TGTGCCAGCAGCCTGGACAGGGGGCTACAAGGCTACACCTTC
NA,TRBV7-6,TRBD1,TRBJ1-5,CASSPGTGFSGPQHF,TGTGCCAGCAGCCCAGGGACAGGGTTCTCTGGGCCCCAGCATTTT
NA,TRBV3-1/TRBV3-2,NA,TRBJ1-1,CASSLQWRTGRMNTEAFF,TGTGCCAGCAGCCTTCAATGGCGCACAGGGCGAATGAACACTGAAGCTTTCTTT
NA,TRBV6-2/TRBV6-3,TRBD1,TRBJ2-7,CASSTRDSATYEQYF,TGTGCCAGCAGTACCCGGGACAGCGCAACCTACGAGCAGTACTTC
NA,TRBV5-1,NA,TRBJ2-7,CASSFKGTDSYEQYF,TGCGCCAGCAGCTTTAAAGGTACAGATTCCTACGAGCAGTACTTC
NA,TRBV6-5,TRBD2,TRBJ2-3,CASSYSGLARTDTQYF,TGTGCCAGCAGTTACTCGGGACTAGCACGCACAGATACGCAGTATTTT
NA,TRBV19,NA,TRBJ2-1,CASSPPDLDSLRNEQFF,TGTGCCAGTAGTCCTCCTGATTTGGACAGCCTCCGCAATGAGCAGTTCTTC
NA,TRBV4-1,TRBD1,TRBJ1-1,CASSQGQGNTEAFF,TGCGCCAGCAGCCAGGGACAGGGGAACACTGAAGCTTTCTTT
NA,TRBV5-6,TRBD2,TRBJ2-3,CASSLVVAGPDTQYF,TGTGCCAGCAGCTTGGTAGTAGCGGGCCCAGATACGCAGTATTTT
NA,TRBV19,NA,TRBJ1-1,CASSPDPYRARRSEAFF,TGTGCCAGTAGTCCAGACCCGTACAGGGCCCGGCGCTCTGAAGCTTTCTTT
NA,TRBV18,TRBD2,TRBJ2-2,CASSQSGGITGELFF,TGTGCCAGCTCACAATCCGGGGGGATCACCGGGGAGCTGTTTTTT
medium-sized,TRBV4-1,TRBD1,TRBJ1-5,CASSQDYRGQPQHF,TGCGCCAGCAGCCAAGATTACAGGGGACAGCCCCAGCATTTT
NA,TRBV7-9,TRBD1,TRBJ1-5,CASSLAQGERYQPQHF,TGTGCCAGCAGCTTAGCACAGGGGGAACGTTATCAGCCCCAGCATTTT